Listed here are 9 T cell receptor beta chains from one sample, sequenced in a study of human T cells and chemical hapten exposure. TCRdb processed the RACE reads anew with MiXCR; each CDR3 protein has one entry. The sample has under 95,000 distinct CDR3 sequences; roughly 8.5% are singletons. Time point here: pre-sensitization, week 0. Treatment denoted: therapeutic diphenylcyclopropenone sensitization with weekly scalp DPC. The sequences come from whole blood, collected in connection with sensitization to the hapten diphenylcyclopropenone (DPC). The receptors shown here come from a middle-aged man with alopecia areata. Some clones in this sample may be carry-over from other donors' samples.

The chain uses TRBV18 and TRBJ1-6; 8 bases match TRBD1. Germline CDR1 is KGHSH and CDR2 is LQKENI. V gave up 2 bases and J gave up 8 bases; unmatched junction bases: 2. The CDR3 runs to 14 residues. The CDR3 bases are TGTGCCAGCTCACCAGGACAGGGCGATTCACCCCTCCACTTT. This gives the protein CASSPGQGDSPLHF.

The CDR3 sequence is CASSQARVGEQYV. Written as DNA, the CDR3 is TGTGCCAGCAGCCAAGCGCGGGTTGGCGAGCAGTACGTC. The chain combines TRBV14 with TRBJ2-7, with D maybe TRBD2 (5 bases). This CDR3 has 13 residues. V shed 1 base and J shed 6 bases, with 10 bases lying between them. Germline V lookup: CDR1 SGHDN, CDR2 FVKESK.

This clonotype came up a few times. J is TRBJ2-3 and V is TRBV12-3 or TRBV12-4; D is perhaps TRBD1 (5 bases). Trimming shortened V by 5 bases and J by 0 bases, and 15 bases separated the two germline ends. The CDR3 length is 16 residues. The CDR3 nucleotides read TGTGCCAGCAGTGAGTCCGGACAAACTAGCACAGATACGCAGTATTTT. As protein: CASSESGQTSTDTQYF.

This clonotype was observed a handful of times. The chain links TRBV9 to TRBJ1-1; 8 bases line up with TRBD1. The CDR3 spans 15 residues. Germline lookup yields CDR1 SGDLS and CDR2 YYNGEE. V lost 4 bases and J lost 0; bases outside the gene matches: 5. The DNA for the CDR3 is TGTGCCAGCAGCATAGGGACAGGCCTGAACACTGAAGCTTTCTTT. This encodes CASSIGTGLNTEAFF. The whole variable domain, filled in from reference TRBV9 and TRBJ1-1, reads DSGVTQTPKHLITATGQRVTLRCSPRSGDLSVYWYQQSLDQGLQFLIQYYNGEERAKGNILERFSAQQFPDLHSELNLSSLELGDSALYFCASSIGTGLNTEAFFGQGTRLTVV.

This clonotype has at least ten counts. The rearrangement uses TRBV10-3 and TRBJ1-2; a possible D gene is TRBD1 (5 bases). There are 14 residues in the CDR3. Trimming left V 4 bases short and J 6 bases short, with 15 bases between. CDR1 and CDR2 from the germline V gene are ENHRY and SYGVKD. The CDR3 DNA follows: TGTGCCATCAGTGGGCGGCAGGGATATAATGGCTACACCTTC. This gives the protein CAISGRQGYNGYTF.

Judged by abundance, this clonotype is medium-sized. The chain recombines TRBV7-2 with TRBJ2-3; D is unresolved. The CDR3 loop spans 16 amino acids. The germline V gene encodes CDR1 SGHTA and CDR2 FQGNSA. V lost 1 base, J lost 0 bases, and 11 bases lay in between. The chain's CDR3 is CASSLVGTSSTDTQYF. In DNA, the CDR3 is TGTGCCAGCAGCTTAGTAGGTACCTCTAGCACAGATACGCAGTATTTT. The entire variable domain, with the rest obtained from reference TRBV7-2 and TRBJ2-3, is as follows: GAGVSQSPSNKVTEKGKDVELRCDPISGHTALYWYRQSLGQGLEFLIYFQGNSAPDKSGLPSDRFSAERTGGSVSTLTIQRTQQEDSAVYLCASSLVGTSSTDTQYFGPGTRLTVL.

This clonotype was observed at least ten times. CDR3 sequence: CSVEDRVGNGPYGYTF. As DNA, the CDR3 is TGCAGCGTTGAAGATCGTGTAGGGAATGGCCCGTATGGCTACACCTTC. The chain couples TRBV29-1 to TRBJ1-2, with no clear D. The length of the CDR3 is 16 residues. Trimming stripped 0 bases from V and 5 bases from J, with 19 bases between. CDR1 and CDR2 (germline): SQVTM, ANQGSEA.

This clonotype was seen repeatedly, ten times or more. J is TRBJ2-4 and V is TRBV7-9, with D hard to call. The germline CDR1 and CDR2 sequences are SEHNR and FQNEAQ (reference sequence). The CDR3 runs to 14 residues. The V end lost 5 bases, the J end lost 4 bases, and 12 bases lay between the germline ends. The CDR3 coding sequence is TGTGCCAGCAGCCCCGACGCTGTAAAAAACATTCAGTACTTC. Amino acids: CASSPDAVKNIQYF.

The chain carries TRBV7-2 and TRBJ2-5; the D is unclear. Germline values: CDR1 SGHTA, CDR2 FQGNSA. The CDR3 spans 15 residues. The V end lost 1 base, the J end lost 7 bases, and 16 bases lay between the germline ends. CDR3 sequence: CASSLVGPRYVTQYF. The CDR3 DNA sequence: TGTGCCAGCAGCTTAGTTGGCCCCCGCTACGTGACCCAGTACTTC. Using reference TRBV7-2 and TRBJ2-5 for the parts outside the CDR3, the full variable domain is GAGVSQSPSNKVTEKGKDVELRCDPISGHTALYWYRQSLGQGLEFLIYFQGNSAPDKSGLPSDRFSAERTGGSVSTLTIQRTQQEDSAVYLCASSLVGPRYVTQYFGPGTRLLVL.